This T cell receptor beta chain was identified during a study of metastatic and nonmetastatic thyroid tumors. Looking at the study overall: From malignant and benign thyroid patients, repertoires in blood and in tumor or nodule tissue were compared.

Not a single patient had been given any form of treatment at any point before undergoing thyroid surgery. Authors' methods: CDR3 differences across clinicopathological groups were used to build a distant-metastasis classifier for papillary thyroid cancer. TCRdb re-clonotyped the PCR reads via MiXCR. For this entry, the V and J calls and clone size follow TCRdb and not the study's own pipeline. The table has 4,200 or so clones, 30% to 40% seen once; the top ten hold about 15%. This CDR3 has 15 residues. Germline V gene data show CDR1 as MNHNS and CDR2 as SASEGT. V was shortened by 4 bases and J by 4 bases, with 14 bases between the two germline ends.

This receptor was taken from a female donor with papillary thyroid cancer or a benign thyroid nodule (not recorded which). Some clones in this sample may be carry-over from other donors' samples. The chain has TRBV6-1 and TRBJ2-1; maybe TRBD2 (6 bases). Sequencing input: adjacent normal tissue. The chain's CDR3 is CASSGRRERYNEQFF. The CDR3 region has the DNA TGTGCCAGCAGTGGGAGGAGGGAGCGATACAATGAGCAGTTCTTC.